This T cell receptor (beta chain) was sequenced during a study of CD8+CD57+ T cells in acquired aplastic anemia. Between the trimmed V and J ends, which lost 3 bases and 3 bases, there was a span of 17 bases. The CDR3 sequence is 16 residues long. Germline CDR1 and CDR2: MDHEN and SYDVKM. Both TCR beta VDJ combination and CDR3 sequence profiling were carried out. Genomic DNA was the template for this profiling. TCRdb fed the reads into MiXCR, producing one record per CDR3 protein. This sample has some 290,000 distinct CDR3 sequences, with approximately 55% found just once. The sequencing sample was made of sorted CD4+, CD8+, or CD8+CD57+ T cells (not recorded which) from PBMCs. The rearrangement uses TRBV28 and TRBJ1-2; a weak D match, TRBD1 (5 bases). The TCR was taken from a human donor with severe aplastic anemia or a healthy control (not recorded which). The CDR3 nucleotides are TGTGCCAGCAGTTTTTCGTCAGGGCCCTACTACTATGGCTACACCTTC. Translation: CASSFSSGPYYYGYTF.